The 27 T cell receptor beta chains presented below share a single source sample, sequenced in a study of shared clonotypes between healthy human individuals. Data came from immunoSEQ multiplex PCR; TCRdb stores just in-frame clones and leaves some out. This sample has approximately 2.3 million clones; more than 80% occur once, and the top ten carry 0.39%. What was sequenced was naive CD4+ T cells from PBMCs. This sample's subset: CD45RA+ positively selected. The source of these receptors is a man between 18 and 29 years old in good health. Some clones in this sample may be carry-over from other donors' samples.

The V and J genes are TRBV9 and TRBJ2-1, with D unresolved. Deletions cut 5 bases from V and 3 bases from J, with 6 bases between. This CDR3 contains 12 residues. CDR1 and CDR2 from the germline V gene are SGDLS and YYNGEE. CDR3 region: CASRPGYNEQFF. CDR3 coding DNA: TGTGCCAGCAGGCCCGGCTACAATGAGCAGTTCTTC.

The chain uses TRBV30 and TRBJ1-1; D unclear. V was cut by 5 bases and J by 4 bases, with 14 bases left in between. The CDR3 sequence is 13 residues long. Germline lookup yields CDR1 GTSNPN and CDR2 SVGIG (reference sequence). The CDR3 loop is CAWGVPLITEAFF. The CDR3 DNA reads TGTGCCTGGGGAGTCCCCCTTATCACTGAAGCTTTCTTT. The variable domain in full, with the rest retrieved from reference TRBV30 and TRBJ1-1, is SQTIHQWPATLVQPVGSPLSLECTVEGTSNPNLYWYRQAAGRGLQLLFYSVGIGQISSEVPQNLSASRPQDRQFILSSKKLLLSDSGFYLCAWGVPLITEAFFGQGTRLTVV.

CDR3 sequence: CASSLGQAETQYF. The CDR3 DNA reads as TGTGCCAGCAGTTTGGGGCAGGCGGAGACCCAGTACTTC. This rearrangement joins TRBV28 to TRBJ2-5; D might be TRBD1 (5 bases). Trimming stripped 3 bases from V and 5 bases from J, with 10 bases between. Germline V gene sequence: CDR1 MDHEN, CDR2 SYDVKM. The CDR3 spans 13 residues.

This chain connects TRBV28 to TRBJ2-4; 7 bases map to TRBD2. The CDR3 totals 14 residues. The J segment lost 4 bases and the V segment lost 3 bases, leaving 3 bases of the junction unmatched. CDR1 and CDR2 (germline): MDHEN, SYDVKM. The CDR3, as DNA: TGTGCCAGCAGTTTGGTGCGGGGGAAAAACATTCAGTACTTC. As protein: CASSLVRGKNIQYF.

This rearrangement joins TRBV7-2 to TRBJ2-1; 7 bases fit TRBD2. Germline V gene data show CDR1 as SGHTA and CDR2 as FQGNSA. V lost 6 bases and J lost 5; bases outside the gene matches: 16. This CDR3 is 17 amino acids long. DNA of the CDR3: TGTGCCAGCAGTCCCTGGGTGCGGGAGCTGGGGAACAATGAGCAGTTCTTC. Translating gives CASSPWVRELGNNEQFF.

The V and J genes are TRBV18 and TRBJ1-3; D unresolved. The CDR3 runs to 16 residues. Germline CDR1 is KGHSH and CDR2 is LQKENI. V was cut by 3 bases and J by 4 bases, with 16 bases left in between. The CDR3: CASSPLTLRQGNTIYF. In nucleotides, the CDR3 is TGTGCCAGCTCACCCCTGACACTCCGGCAGGGAAACACCATATATTTT. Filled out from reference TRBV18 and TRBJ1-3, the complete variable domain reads NAGVMQNPRHLVRRRGQEARLRCSPMKGHSHVYWYRQLPEEGLKFMVYLQKENIIDESGMPKERFSAEFPKEGPSILRIQQVVRGDSAAYFCASSPLTLRQGNTIYFGEGSWLTVV.

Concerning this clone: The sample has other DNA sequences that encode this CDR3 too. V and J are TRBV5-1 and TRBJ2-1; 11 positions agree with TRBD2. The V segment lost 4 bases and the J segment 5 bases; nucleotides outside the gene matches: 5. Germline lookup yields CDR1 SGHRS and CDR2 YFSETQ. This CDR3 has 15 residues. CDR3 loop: CASSLGLADDNEQFF. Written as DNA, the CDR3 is TGCGCCAGCAGCCTGGGACTAGCGGATGACAATGAGCAGTTCTTC.

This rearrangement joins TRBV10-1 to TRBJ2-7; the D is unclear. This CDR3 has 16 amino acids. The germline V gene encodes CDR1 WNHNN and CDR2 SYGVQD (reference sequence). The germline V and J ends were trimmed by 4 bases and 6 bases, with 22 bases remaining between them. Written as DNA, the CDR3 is TGCGCCAGCAGTGGCGTCGATGGCCCGAGTCCCTCCGAGCAGTACTTC. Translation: CASSGVDGPSPSEQYF.

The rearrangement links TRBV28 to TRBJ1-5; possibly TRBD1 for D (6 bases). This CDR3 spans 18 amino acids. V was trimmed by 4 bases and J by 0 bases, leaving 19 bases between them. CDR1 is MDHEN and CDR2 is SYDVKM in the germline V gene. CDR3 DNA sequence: TGTGCCAGCAGTTACCCGGGACACAGTCTATATAGCAATCAGCCCCAGCATTTT. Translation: CASSYPGHSLYSNQPQHF.

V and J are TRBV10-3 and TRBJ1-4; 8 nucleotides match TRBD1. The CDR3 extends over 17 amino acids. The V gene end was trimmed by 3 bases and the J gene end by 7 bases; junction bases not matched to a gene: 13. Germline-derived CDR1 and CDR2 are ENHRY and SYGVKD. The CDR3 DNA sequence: TGTGCCATCAGTGACTCGTCGGCAGGGGGCATTTTTGAAAAACTGTTTTTT. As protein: CAISDSSAGGIFEKLFF.

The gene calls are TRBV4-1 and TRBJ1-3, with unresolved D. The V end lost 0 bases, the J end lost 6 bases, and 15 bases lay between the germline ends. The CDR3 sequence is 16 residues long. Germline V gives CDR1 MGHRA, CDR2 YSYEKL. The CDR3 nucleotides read TGCGCCAGCAGCCAAGATATGCGGGTCCCGCCAAACACCATATATTTT. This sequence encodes CASSQDMRVPPNTIYF.

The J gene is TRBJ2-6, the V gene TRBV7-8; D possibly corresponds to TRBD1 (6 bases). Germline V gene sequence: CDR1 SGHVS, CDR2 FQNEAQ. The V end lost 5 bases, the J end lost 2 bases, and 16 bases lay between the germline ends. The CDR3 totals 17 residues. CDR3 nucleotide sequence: TGTGCCAGCAGCGGGATCTGGACAGTGGCTGGGGCCAACGTCCTGACTTTC. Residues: CASSGIWTVAGANVLTF.

The CDR3 sequence: CASSPGAGARYSYEQYF. The CDR3 DNA is TGTGCCAGCAGCCCAGGCGCCGGAGCACGATATTCCTACGAGCAGTACTTC. The rearrangement uses TRBV7-8 and TRBJ2-7; D ambiguous. The CDR3 runs to 17 residues. Germline CDR1 SGHVS, CDR2 FQNEAQ. Trimming left V 5 bases short and J 1 base short, with 21 bases between.

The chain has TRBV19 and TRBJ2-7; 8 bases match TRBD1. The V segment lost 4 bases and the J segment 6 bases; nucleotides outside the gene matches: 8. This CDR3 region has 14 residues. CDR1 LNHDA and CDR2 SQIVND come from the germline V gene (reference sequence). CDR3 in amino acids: CASSTPGQVLEQYF. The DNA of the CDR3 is TGTGCCAGTAGTACTCCGGGACAGGTTCTCGAGCAGTACTTC.

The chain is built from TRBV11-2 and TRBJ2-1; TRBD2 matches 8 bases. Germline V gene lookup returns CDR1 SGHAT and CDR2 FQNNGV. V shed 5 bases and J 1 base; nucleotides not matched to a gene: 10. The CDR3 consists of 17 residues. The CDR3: CASSPGRREESYNEQFF. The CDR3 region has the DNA TGTGCCAGCAGCCCTGGGAGGCGGGAGGAGTCCTACAATGAGCAGTTCTTC.

For the CDR3, the DNA is TGCGCCAGCAGCTTCAACAGGGTTGCCGGCGTCTACGAGCAGTACTTC. Protein sequence: CASSFNRVAGVYEQYF. The genes are TRBV5-1 and TRBJ2-7; a possible D gene is TRBD1 (6 bases). V was shortened by 2 bases and J by 3 bases, with 18 bases between the two germline ends. Germline values: CDR1 SGHRS, CDR2 YFSETQ. The CDR3 is 16 residues long.

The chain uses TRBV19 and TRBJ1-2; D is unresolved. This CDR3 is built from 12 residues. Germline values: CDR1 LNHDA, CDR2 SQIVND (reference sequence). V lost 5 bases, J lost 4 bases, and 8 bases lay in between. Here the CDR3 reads CASSEAAYGYTF. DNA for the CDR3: TGTGCCAGTAGTGAGGCAGCCTATGGCTACACCTTC.

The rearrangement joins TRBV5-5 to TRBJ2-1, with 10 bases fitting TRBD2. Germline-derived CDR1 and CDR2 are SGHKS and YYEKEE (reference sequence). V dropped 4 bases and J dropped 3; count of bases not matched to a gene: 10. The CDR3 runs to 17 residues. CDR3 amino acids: CASSPRSASGSYNEQFF. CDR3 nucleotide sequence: TGTGCCAGCAGCCCACGGTCGGCTAGCGGGAGCTACAATGAGCAGTTCTTC.

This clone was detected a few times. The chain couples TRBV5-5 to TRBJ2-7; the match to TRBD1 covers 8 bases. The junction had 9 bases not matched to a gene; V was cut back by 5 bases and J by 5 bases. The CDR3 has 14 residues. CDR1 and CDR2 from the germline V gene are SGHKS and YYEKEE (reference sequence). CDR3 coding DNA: TGTGCCAGCAGTTTCCCTGGACAGGGCCACGAGCAGTACTTC. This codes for CASSFPGQGHEQYF.

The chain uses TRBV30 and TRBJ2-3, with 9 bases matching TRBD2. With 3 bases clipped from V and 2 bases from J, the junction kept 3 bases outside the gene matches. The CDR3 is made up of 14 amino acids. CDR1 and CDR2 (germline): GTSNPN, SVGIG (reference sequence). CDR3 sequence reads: CAWRIAGDTDTQYF. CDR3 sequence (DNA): TGTGCCTGGAGAATAGCGGGGGACACAGATACGCAGTATTTT.

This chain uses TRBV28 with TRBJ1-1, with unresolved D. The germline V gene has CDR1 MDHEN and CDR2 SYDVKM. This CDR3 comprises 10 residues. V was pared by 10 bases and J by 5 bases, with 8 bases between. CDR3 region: CATLLTEAFF. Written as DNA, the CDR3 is TGTGCCACCCTCTTAACTGAAGCTTTCTTT.

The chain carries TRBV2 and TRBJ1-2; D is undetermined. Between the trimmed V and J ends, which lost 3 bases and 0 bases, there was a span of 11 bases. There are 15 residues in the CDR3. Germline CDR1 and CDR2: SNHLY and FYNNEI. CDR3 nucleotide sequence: TGTGCCAGCAGTGAGGAGCTTGGGACTAACTATGGCTACACCTTC. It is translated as CASSEELGTNYGYTF.

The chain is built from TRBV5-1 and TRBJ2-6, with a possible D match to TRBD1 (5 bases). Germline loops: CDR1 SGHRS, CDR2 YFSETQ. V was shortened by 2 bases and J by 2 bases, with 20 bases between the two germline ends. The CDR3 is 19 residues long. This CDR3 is CASSLILRAARPGANVLTF. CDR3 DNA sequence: TGCGCCAGCAGCTTAATACTCAGGGCAGCACGCCCTGGGGCCAACGTCCTGACTTTC.

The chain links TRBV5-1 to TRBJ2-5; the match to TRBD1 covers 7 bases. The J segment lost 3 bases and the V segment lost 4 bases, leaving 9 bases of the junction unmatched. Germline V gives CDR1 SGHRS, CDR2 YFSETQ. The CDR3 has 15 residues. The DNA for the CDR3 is TGCGCCAGCAGCCTCAGTGGGACAGCTGAAGAGACCCAGTACTTC. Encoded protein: CASSLSGTAEETQYF.

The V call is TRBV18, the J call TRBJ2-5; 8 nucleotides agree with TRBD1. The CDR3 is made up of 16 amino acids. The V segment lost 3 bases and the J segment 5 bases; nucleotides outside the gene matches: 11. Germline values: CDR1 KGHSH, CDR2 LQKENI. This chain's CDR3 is CASSPRTGTVVETQYF. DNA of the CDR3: TGTGCCAGCTCACCTCGGACAGGGACTGTCGTGGAGACCCAGTACTTC.

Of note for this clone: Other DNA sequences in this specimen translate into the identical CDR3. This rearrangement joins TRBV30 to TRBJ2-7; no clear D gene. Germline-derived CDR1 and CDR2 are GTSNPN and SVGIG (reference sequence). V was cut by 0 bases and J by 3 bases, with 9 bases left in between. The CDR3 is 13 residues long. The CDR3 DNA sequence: TGTGCCTGGAGTGTAGGCGGCAGCTACGAGCAGTACTTC. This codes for CAWSVGGSYEQYF.

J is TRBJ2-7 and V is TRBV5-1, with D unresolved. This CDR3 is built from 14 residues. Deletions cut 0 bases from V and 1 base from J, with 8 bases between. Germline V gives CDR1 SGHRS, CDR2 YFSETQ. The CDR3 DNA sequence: TGCGCCAGCAGCTTGGCCGACCAATCCTACGAGCAGTACTTC. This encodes CASSLADQSYEQYF.